What follows is one T cell receptor (beta chain) and its context. This entry belongs to a study of brain T cells in children with intractable seizures. Looked up from germline, CDR1 is SNHLY and CDR2 is FYNNEI. The CDR3 extends over 15 amino acids. Trimming at V came to 6 bases and at J to 7 bases, leaving 9 bases not matched to a gene. The table came from immunoSEQ multiplex PCR; TCRdb's copy has only in-frame clones and leaves some out. The sample consists of 100,000 to 120,000 clones, approximately 94% of them appearing once. The sample in question was peripheral blood, obtained at surgery. The chain links TRBV2 to TRBJ2-3, with 11 bases aligning to TRBD1. This TCR came from a boy under two years old with hemimegalencephaly and intractable seizures. In DNA form, the CDR3 reads TGTGCCAGCAGGCCGGACAGGGGGCGCGGGAATACGCAGTATTTT. Translation gives CASRPDRGRGNTQYF.